This T cell receptor beta chain stems from a study of blood T cells in healthy people across ages. Whole-study results and caveats: Age brought a roughly linear fall in TCR beta diversity measured per million T cells.

The CDR3 contains 16 residues. Trimming took 0 bases from V and 1 from J, leaving 11 bases between them. Germline values: CDR1 MGHRA, CDR2 YSYEKL. Sample-barcoded 5' priming and a J-beta primer mix drove a second PCR of about 6 to 12 cycles. Each cDNA molecule was tagged by a template-switch adaptor with 12 random nucleotides. Each sample yielded at least 2.5 million CDR3-containing paired-end reads. MiXCR, run by TCRdb on the 5' RACE reads, gives a single entry per CDR3 protein. The sample yields roughly 1,300,000 distinct CDR3 sequences, almost 60% seen once. Comment on this clonotype: Its antigen is currently unknown.

This chain connects TRBV4-1 to TRBJ2-3, with D tentatively TRBD2 (5 bases). Source material: blood. This sequence originates from a man in his late teens or twenties in good health. The CDR3 coding sequence is TGCGCCAGCAGCCAAGAGCCCTGGCGGGGCACAGATACGCAGTATTTT. This encodes CASSQEPWRGTDTQYF.